Listed here are 4 T cell receptor beta chains from one sample, sequenced in a study of shared T cell receptors in the human thymus. Libraries were prepared by immunoSEQ multiplex PCR; TCRdb keeps only in-frame clonotypes and omits some of them. The data show hundreds of thousands of clones, 87% seen once. The same data also contributed to another study, on human thymus T cells.

Sequencing used thymocytes. These receptors came from a boy in the first two years of life with a congenital heart defect.

The chain recombines TRBV7-8 with TRBJ2-3; the match to TRBD2 covers 11 bases. V lost 5 bases, J lost 4 bases, and 8 bases stayed unmatched. Germline V gene lookup returns CDR1 SGHVS and CDR2 FQNEAQ. The CDR3 runs to 16 residues. The CDR3 is CASSRKLAGDPDTQYF. The CDR3 DNA sequence: TGTGCCAGCAGCCGAAAACTAGCGGGGGATCCAGATACGCAGTATTTT.

This clone was picked up one time. The chain has TRBV5-1 and TRBJ1-1; 12 bases agree with TRBD1. Per germline, CDR1 SGHRS and CDR2 YFSETQ. V shed 0 bases and J 4 bases; nucleotides not matched to a gene: 10. This CDR3 is built from 18 residues. The DNA of the CDR3 is TGCGCCAGCAGCTTGGTAAGAGGGACAGGGGGCTTGGCCACTGAAGCTTTCTTT. Protein: CASSLVRGTGGLATEAFF. The entire variable domain, with the rest obtained from reference TRBV5-1 and TRBJ1-1, is as follows: KAGVTQTPRYLIKTRGQQVTLSCSPISGHRSVSWYQQTPGQGLQFLFEYFSETQRNKGNFPGRFSGRQFSNSRSEMNVSTLELGDSALYLCASSLVRGTGGLATEAFFGQGTRLTVV.

The V gene is TRBV14, the J gene TRBJ2-2; perhaps TRBD2 as D (7 bases). V was cut by 4 bases and J by 1 base, with 13 bases left in between. Germline CDR1 SGHDN, CDR2 FVKESK. There are 16 residues in the CDR3. The CDR3: CASSLGGAKNTGELFF. Here the CDR3 DNA reads TGTGCCAGCAGCCTGGGGGGGGCGAAGAACACCGGGGAGCTGTTTTTT.

In the case of this clone: Other DNA variants within this sample encode the same CDR3. The chain couples TRBV28 to TRBJ2-7; no firm D call. The V end lost 2 bases, the J end lost 3 bases, and 5 bases lay between the germline ends. Germline-derived CDR1 and CDR2 are MDHEN and SYDVKM. This CDR3 is built from 12 residues. The DNA for the CDR3 is TGTGCCAGCAGTTTAGCAGACTACGAGCAGTACTTC. Translating it yields CASSLADYEQYF.